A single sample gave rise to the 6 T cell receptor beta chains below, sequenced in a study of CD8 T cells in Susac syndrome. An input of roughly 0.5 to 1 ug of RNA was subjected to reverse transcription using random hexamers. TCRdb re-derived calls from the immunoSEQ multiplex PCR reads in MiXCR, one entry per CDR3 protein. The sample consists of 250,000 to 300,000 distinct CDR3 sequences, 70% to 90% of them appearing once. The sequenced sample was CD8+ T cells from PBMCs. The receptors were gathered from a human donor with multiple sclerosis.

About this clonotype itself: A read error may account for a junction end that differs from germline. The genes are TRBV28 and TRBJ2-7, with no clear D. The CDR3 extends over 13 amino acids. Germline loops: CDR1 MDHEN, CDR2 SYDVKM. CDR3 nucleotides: TGTACCAGCAGTTTAACCCCCGGGCACGAGCAGTACTTC. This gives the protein CTSSLTPGHEQYF. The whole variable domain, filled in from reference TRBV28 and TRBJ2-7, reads DVKVTQSSRYLVKRTGEKVFLECVQDMDHENMFWYRQDPGLGLRLIYFSYDVKMKEKGDIPEGYSVSREKKERFSLILESASTNQTSMYLCTSSLTPGHEQYFGPGTRLTVT.

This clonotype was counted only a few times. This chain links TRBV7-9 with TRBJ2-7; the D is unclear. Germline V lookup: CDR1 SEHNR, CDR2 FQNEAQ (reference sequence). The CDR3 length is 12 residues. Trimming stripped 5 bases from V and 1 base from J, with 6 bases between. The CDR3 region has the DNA TGTGCCAGCAGCCCCCGATCCTACGAGCAGTACTTC. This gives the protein CASSPRSYEQYF.

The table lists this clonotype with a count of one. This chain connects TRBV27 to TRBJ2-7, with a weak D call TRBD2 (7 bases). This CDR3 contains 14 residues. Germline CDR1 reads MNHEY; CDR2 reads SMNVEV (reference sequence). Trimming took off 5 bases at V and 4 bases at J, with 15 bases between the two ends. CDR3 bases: TGTGCCAGCAGTATAGGGGGGGCGGGGTACGAGCAGTACTTC. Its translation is CASSIGGAGYEQYF.

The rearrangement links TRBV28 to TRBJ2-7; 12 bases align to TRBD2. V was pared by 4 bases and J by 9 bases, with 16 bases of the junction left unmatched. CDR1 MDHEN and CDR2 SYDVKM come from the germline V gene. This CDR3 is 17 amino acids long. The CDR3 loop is CASSSPPSGRAHSAQYF. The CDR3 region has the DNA TGTGCCAGCAGTTCCCCCCCTAGCGGGAGGGCCCATTCGGCGCAGTACTTC.

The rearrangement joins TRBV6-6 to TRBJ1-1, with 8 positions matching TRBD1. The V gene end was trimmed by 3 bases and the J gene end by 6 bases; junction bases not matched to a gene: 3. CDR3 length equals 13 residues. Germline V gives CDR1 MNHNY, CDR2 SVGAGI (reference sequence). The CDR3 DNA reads TGTGCCAGCAGTTATCAGGGGGCCGCTGAAGCTTTCTTT. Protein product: CASSYQGAAEAFF.

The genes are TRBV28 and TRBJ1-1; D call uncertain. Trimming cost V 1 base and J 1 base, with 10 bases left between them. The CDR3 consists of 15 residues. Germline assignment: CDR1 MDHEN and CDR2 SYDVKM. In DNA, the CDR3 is TGTGCCAGCAGTTTATTCGGAGGAGGGAACACTGAAGCTTTCTTT. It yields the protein CASSLFGGGNTEAFF.